This TCR beta chain was observed in a study of blood T cells in healthy people across ages. Notes on the study in general: PBMCs that were unsorted prevented a conclusive naive versus antigen-experienced comparison. Underestimates were what the diversity estimates from one million T cells were considered to be. Naive T cell percentage showed a strong correlation with TCR beta diversity.

Together with a sample-barcoded 5' primer, a J-beta primer mix was included in a second PCR lasting about 7 to 12 cycles. Template switching added a 12-random-nucleotide identifier to every cDNA molecule. TCRdb ran MiXCR on the 5' RACE reads and lists one entry per CDR3 protein. This table holds over 1,500,000 distinct CDR3 sequences, around 48% found once. This CDR3 comprises 11 residues. The germline gives CDR1 DFQATT, CDR2 SNEGSKA (reference sequence). The V end was cut by 2 bases, the J end by 10 bases, with 9 bases between. This clonotype has just a few counts. Its antigen is unidentified. This TCR was recovered from a woman between 35 and 50 years old in good health. The sequenced sample consisted of blood. The rearrangement joins TRBV20-1 to TRBJ2-1; D is tentatively TRBD1 or TRBD2 (5 bases each). The CDR3 coding sequence is TGCAGTGCTAGAAGGGGCGGGGAGCAGTTCTTC. This sequence encodes CSARRGGEQFF.